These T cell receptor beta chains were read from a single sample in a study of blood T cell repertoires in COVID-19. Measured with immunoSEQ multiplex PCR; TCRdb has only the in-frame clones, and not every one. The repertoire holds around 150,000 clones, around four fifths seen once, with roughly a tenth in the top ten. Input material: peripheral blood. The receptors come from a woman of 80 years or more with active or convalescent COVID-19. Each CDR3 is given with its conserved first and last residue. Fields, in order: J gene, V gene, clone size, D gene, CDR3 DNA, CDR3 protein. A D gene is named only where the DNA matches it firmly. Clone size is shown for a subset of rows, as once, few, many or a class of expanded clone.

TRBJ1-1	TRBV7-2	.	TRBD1	TGTGCCAGCAGCTTAAAGACAGGGAGGACCACTGAAGCTTTCTTT	CASSLKTGRTTEAFF
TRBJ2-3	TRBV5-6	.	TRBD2	TGTGCCAGCAGCTCCCTAGCGGGGGCCACAGATACGCAGTATTTT	CASSSLAGATDTQYF
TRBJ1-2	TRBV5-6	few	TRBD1	TGTGCCAGCAGCTTGTGGGACAGGTTACCCTATGGCTACACCTTC	CASSLWDRLPYGYTF
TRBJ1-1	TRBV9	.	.	TGTGCCAGCAGCCCACGTGGGTCAGGGATGAACACTGAAGCTTTCTTT	CASSPRGSGMNTEAFF
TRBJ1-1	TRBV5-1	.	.	TGCGCCAGCACCACTAGACAGGCATTTCCTGAAGCTTTCTTT	CASTTRQAFPEAFF
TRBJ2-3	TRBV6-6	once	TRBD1	TGTGCCAGCAGGCCCGGACAGGCTTTCACAGATACGCAGTATTTT	CASRPGQAFTDTQYF
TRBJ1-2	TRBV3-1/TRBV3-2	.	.	TGTGCCAGCAGCCAGCGCATGGAGGGCGGCTATGGCTACACCTTC	CASSQRMEGGYGYTF
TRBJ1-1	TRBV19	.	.	TGTGCCAGTAGTATCCACCCCTTGTCCATGACAGCTGAAGCTTTCTTT	CASSIHPLSMTAEAFF
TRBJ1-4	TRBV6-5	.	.	TGTGCCAGCAGCCCGGACAGAAGTAATGAAAAACTGTTTTTT	CASSPDRSNEKLFF
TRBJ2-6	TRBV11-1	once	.	TGTGCCAGCAGCTTAGCATGGGAACGGGGCTCTGGGGCCAACGTCCTGACTTTC	CASSLAWERGSGANVLTF
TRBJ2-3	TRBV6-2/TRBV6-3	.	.	TGTGCCAGCAGTAAGGCGGCAGGGGGCGCGCTAGCGGCCTCGGGTACGCAGTATTTT	CASSKAAGGALAASGTQYF
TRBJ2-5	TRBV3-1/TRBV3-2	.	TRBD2	TGTGCCAGCAGCCAACCGGGACTAGTCTCGGAGACCCAGTACTTC	CASSQPGLVSETQYF
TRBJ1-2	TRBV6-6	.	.	TGTGCCAGCAGTTACTCTGGAGATAACTATGGCTACACCTTC	CASSYSGDNYGYTF
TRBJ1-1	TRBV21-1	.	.	TGTGCCAGCAGCAGGAACAGAAGGAATGAAGCTTTCTTT	CASSRNRRNEAFF
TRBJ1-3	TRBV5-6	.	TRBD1	TGTGCCAGCAGCTCCACGGGACAGCGATCTGGAAACACCATATATTTT	CASSSTGQRSGNTIYF
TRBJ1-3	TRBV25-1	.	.	TGTGCCAGCAGAACCGGGTCTTCGACCTCTGGAAACACCATATATTTT	CASRTGSSTSGNTIYF
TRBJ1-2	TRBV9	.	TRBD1	TGTGCCAGCAGCCCCTGGACAGGAGGTCCCATCTTCTATGGCTACACCTTC	CASSPWTGGPIFYGYTF
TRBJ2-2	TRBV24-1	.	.	TGTGCCACCAGTGATCCCCTGTCCGGGGAGCTGTTTTTT	CATSDPLSGELFF
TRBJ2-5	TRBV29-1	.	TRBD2	TGCAGCGTTGGAATCGGACTAGCTCCCCAAGAGACCCAGTACTTC	CSVGIGLAPQETQYF
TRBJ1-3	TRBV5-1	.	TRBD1	TGCGCCACCTCACAGGGGGCGATCTCTGGAAACACCATATATTTT	CATSQGAISGNTIYF
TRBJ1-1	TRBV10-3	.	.	TGTGCCATCAGTGAGTCGGACAGAAACACTGAAGCTTTCTTT	CAISESDRNTEAFF
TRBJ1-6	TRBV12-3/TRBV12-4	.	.	TGTGCCAGCAGTTCCGTCTCTAATTCACCCCTCCACTTT	CASSSVSNSPLHF
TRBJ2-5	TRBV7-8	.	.	TGTGCCAGCAGCTTAAATCTAGGGGCGGCCCAAGAGACCCAGTACTTC	CASSLNLGAAQETQYF
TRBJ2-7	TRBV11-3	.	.	TGTGCCAGCAGCGGAAGACAAGGCTACGAGCAGTACTTC	CASSGRQGYEQYF